The rows below give T cell receptor beta chains drawn from one sample of a study of T cells after posttransplantation cyclophosphamide. TCRdb's copy holds only in-frame clones and misses some; the assay was immunoSEQ multiplex PCR. This table holds 35,000 to 45,000 clones, around four fifths found once. The sequences come from CD4+ T cells sorted from blood, collected approximately 1,900 days after a stem cell transplant with posttransplant cyclophosphamide. Receptor source: a female patient aged 40 to 55 who received an allogeneic stem cell transplant from a related donor, was CMV-positive, and had no GVHD. Some T cells may possibly be graft donor cells. Each CDR3 is given with its conserved first and last residue. D genes are given only for firm matches. Where a row states a size, it is once, few, many or the class of an expanded clone; other rows omit it.

d_call,v_call,clone_size,j_call,cdr3_aa,cdr3_nt
TRBD1,TRBV5-1,.,TRBJ1-1,CASSSTPGQLNTEAFF,TGCGCCAGCAGCTCCACCCCGGGACAGCTGAACACTGAAGCTTTCTTT
.,TRBV11-2,.,TRBJ2-7,CASSLVAVSSYEQYF,TGTGCCAGCAGCTTAGTCGCGGTAAGCTCCTACGAGCAGTACTTC
TRBD1,TRBV5-1,.,TRBJ2-1,CASSLPTGQGRNNEQFF,TGCGCCAGCAGCCTGCCCACGGGACAGGGCAGGAACAATGAGCAGTTCTTC
TRBD1,TRBV10-2,.,TRBJ1-5,CASRLTGDSNQPQHF,TGCGCCAGCAGGCTAACAGGGGATAGCAATCAGCCCCAGCATTTT
TRBD2,TRBV7-8,few,TRBJ2-3,CASSVPSGGADTQYF,TGTGCCAGCAGCGTTCCTAGCGGGGGGGCAGATACGCAGTATTTT
.,TRBV13,once,TRBJ1-6,CASSSRGGESPLHF,TGTGCCAGCAGCTCCCGTGGGGGGGAATCACCCCTCCACTTT
.,TRBV4-2,medium-sized,TRBJ1-4,CASSFPRTATNEKLFF,TGTGCCAGCAGCTTCCCGAGGACAGCAACTAATGAAAAACTGTTTTTT
TRBD2,TRBV25-1,.,TRBJ2-1,CASSEPWTSGGGEQFF,TGTGCCAGCAGTGAACCCTGGACTAGCGGGGGAGGAGAGCAGTTCTTC
.,TRBV5-1,.,TRBJ1-5,CASSLGAGSNQPQHF,TGCGCCAGCAGCTTGGGTGCAGGGAGCAATCAGCCCCAGCATTTT
TRBD1,TRBV7-7,.,TRBJ2-1,CASSLGGQGGYNEQFF,TGTGCTAGCAGCTTAGGGGGACAGGGGGGATACAATGAGCAGTTCTTC
TRBD1,TRBV5-6,.,TRBJ1-2,CASSWTGGSVLNGYTF,TGTGCCAGCAGCTGGACAGGGGGAAGTGTATTGAATGGCTACACCTTC
TRBD1,TRBV7-2,.,TRBJ1-5,CASSLDRAINQPQHF,TGTGCCAGCAGCTTGGACAGGGCCATCAATCAGCCCCAGCATTTT
.,TRBV2,.,TRBJ2-7,CASSEVYEQYF,TGTGCCAGCAGTGAAGTATACGAGCAGTACTTC
.,TRBV28,.,TRBJ1-4,CASSSGFWSTNEKLFF,TGTGCCAGCAGCTCAGGGTTTTGGTCAACTAATGAAAAACTGTTTTTT
.,TRBV6-1,.,TRBJ1-5,CASNIGGGNQPQHF,TGTGCCAGCAACATTGGGGGGGGCAATCAGCCCCAGCATTTT
.,TRBV7-3,.,TRBJ1-6,CASSLEGNSPLHF,TGTGCCAGCAGCTTAGAGGGAAATTCACCCCTCCACTTT
TRBD1,TRBV28,.,TRBJ1-4,CASSSPGQVEKLFF,TGTGCCAGCAGTTCTCCGGGACAGGTAGAAAAACTGTTTTTT